The entry that follows covers one T cell receptor beta chain sequence. This sample is part of a study of regulatory T cells in long-lasting Graves disease. At the level of the study: Antithyroid drugs had been given to newly diagnosed Graves' patients for under 3 months.

The CDR3 loop spans 15 amino acids. Trimming pared 5 bases from V and 5 bases from J, leaving 16 bases between. CDR1 and CDR2 (germline): MNHEY, SVGEGT. The time point: newly diagnosed GD, antithyroid drugs for less than 3 months. The authors made the TCR library using RNA they extracted from PBMCs. Investigators prepared the TCR beta libraries by applying iRepertoire HTBI primers and Arm-PCR of CDR3 regions. TCRdb ran MiXCR on the multiplex PCR reads and lists one entry per CDR3 protein. Of a few hundred thousand distinct CDR3 sequences detected, 15% appear once; the ten largest clones hold approximately 7.8%. These data also featured in a second study, about T cells in Graves' hyperthyroidism and ophthalmopathy. That paper notes: The model predicted ophthalmopathy a median around six months before onset.

V usage is TRBV6-2 or TRBV6-3 and J usage is TRBJ2-1; D unclear. The sample here was peripheral blood mononuclear cells (PBMCs), taken at new diagnosis, from a patient treated with antithyroid drugs. This sequence was found in a woman in her thirties or forties with Graves disease. The CDR3 DNA is TGTGCCAGCAGTACCACGAGACTGCCCGACAATGAGCAGTTCTTC. Protein sequence: CASSTTRLPDNEQFF.